At least ten counts were recorded for the clone carrying this TCR beta chain. Its antigen is undetermined. Preparing the TCRbeta library involved the use of unique molecular identifiers. From the PCR reads, TCRdb called clonotypes with MiXCR, one entry per CDR3 protein. This table has about 980,000 distinct CDR3 sequences, around 30% appearing once. This specimen comes from a study of T-cell reconstitution after alpha-beta-depleted transplantation in children. Germline CDR1 and CDR2: MNHEY and SVGAGI. The CDR3 is made up of 11 amino acids. V was trimmed by 6 bases and J by 7 bases, leaving 10 bases between them. Study-level findings and limits: As was reported, about two months after transplant, alpha-beta T cells came from several hundred expanded graft clones. Hyperexpanded clones declined; after one year, newly produced T cells mostly supplied diversity. Some patients owed their high day-60 TCRbeta diversity to surviving recipient T cells and thymic progenitors.

The J gene is TRBJ2-7, the V gene TRBV6-5; D is tentatively TRBD1 or TRBD2 (6 bases each). Source: PBMCs, mostly from graft donor cells, taken 360 days after TCRalphabeta/CD19-depleted stem cell transplant. This sequence originates from a boy less than two years old who had a stem cell transplant for SCID, so the T cells may come from the graft donor. Written as DNA, the CDR3 is TGTGCCAGCAGCAGAGGGGGGGAGCAGTACTTC. Protein product: CASSRGGEQYF.